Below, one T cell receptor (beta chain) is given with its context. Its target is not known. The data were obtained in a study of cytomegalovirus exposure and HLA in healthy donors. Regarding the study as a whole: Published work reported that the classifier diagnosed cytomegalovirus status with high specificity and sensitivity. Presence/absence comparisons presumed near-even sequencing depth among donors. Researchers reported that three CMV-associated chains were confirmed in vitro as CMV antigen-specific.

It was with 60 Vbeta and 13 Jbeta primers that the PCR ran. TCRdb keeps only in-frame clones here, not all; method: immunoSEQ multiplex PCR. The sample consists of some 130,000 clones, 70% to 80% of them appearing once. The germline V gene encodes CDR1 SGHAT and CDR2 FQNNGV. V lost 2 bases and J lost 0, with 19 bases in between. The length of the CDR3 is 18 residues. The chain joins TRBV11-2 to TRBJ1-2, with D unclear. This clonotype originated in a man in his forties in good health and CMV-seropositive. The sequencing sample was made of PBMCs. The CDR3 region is CASSLIRSSLRSNYGYTF. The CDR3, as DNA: TGTGCCAGCAGCTTAATTCGCAGTTCTCTGCGGTCTAACTATGGCTACACCTTC.